This paragraph reports one T cell receptor (beta chain). 60 Vbeta and 13 Jbeta primers were used in PCR. Measured with immunoSEQ multiplex PCR; TCRdb has only the in-frame clones, and not every one. The sample includes about 130,000 clones, roughly 80% seen only once; the top ten take roughly 4%. These data come from a study of cytomegalovirus exposure and HLA in healthy donors. The CDR3 totals 16 residues. The germline gives CDR1 ENHRY, CDR2 SYGVKD. Input material: PBMCs. The origin of this receptor is a middle-aged woman in good health and CMV-seronegative. This rearrangement joins TRBV10-3 to TRBJ2-5; tentatively, D is TRBD2 (6 bases). The assigned J gene may be wrong: the sequence end matches TRBJ2-7 better. The DNA for the CDR3 is TGTGCCATCAGTGAGTCGGGCGGGAAGAGCTCCTACGAGCAGTACTTC. It yields the protein CAISESGGKSSYEQYF.